These T cell receptor beta chains were read from a single sample in a study of metastatic and nonmetastatic thyroid tumors. TCRdb re-processed the PCR reads through MiXCR. The sample yields nearly 35,000 clones, roughly 15% seen once. The sample comprised blood. Receptor source: a female donor with papillary thyroid cancer or a benign thyroid nodule (not recorded which). Some clones in this sample may be carry-over from other donors' samples. Each CDR3 is given with its conserved first and last residue. The D gene is left open where the match is weak. Clone size, where shown, is once, few, many, or a class for clones that have expanded.

size | J | D | V | DNA | CDR3
- | TRBJ1-3 | TRBD1 | TRBV5-1 | TGCGCCAGCAGATCTACGACAGGGGCAGAAAACACCATATATTTT | CASRSTTGAENTIYF
many | TRBJ1-5 | TRBD1 | TRBV28 | TGTGCCAGCAGTTTTGAGGGACAGGTAGTTTTGAGCAATCAGCCCCAGCATTTT | CASSFEGQVVLSNQPQHF
many | TRBJ1-1 | - | TRBV5-1 | TGCGCCAGCAGCTTGGCCTCGGGGGGCGCTTTGAACACTGAAGCTTTCTTT | CASSLASGGALNTEAFF
many | TRBJ2-1 | - | TRBV6-2/TRBV6-3 | TGTGCCAGCGCCAAAAGTCGTAGGACTTCCATCAATGAGCAGTTCTTC | CASAKSRRTSINEQFF
few | TRBJ1-2 | TRBD1 | TRBV6-5 | TGTGCCAGCAGTTACCCGGGACAGGGGCTCACCTTC | CASSYPGQGLTF
many | TRBJ1-4 | - | TRBV2 | TGTGCCAGCAGCGAAGTTGAGACAACTCTGTTTTTT | CASSEVETTLFF
few | TRBJ1-6 | TRBD1 | TRBV28 | TGTGCCAGCAGTTTGGCCGGGACAGTGAATTCACCCCTCCACTTT | CASSLAGTVNSPLHF
many | TRBJ2-1 | TRBD1 | TRBV20-1 | TGCAGTGCGCCGAAACAGGGGGCGGGGTACAATGAGCAGTTCTTC | CSAPKQGAGYNEQFF
many | TRBJ1-2 | TRBD1 | TRBV28 | TGTGCCAGCAGTTTGAGACAGGGAGTTGGTGGCTACACCTTC | CASSLRQGVGGYTF
many | TRBJ2-3 | - | TRBV24-1 | TGTGCCACCAGTGATGCGAACCAGGATACGCAGTATTTT | CATSDANQDTQYF
many | TRBJ2-1 | - | TRBV7-2 | TGTGCCAGCAGCTTTTCCCAGGGACTGCTAGAGGGTGAGCAGTTCTTC | CASSFSQGLLEGEQFF
many | TRBJ2-3 | TRBD1 | TRBV9 | TGTGCCAGCAGCTCAAGGGGGGACAGGGGTGCAGATACGCAGTATTTT | CASSSRGDRGADTQYF
many | TRBJ2-5 | TRBD1 | TRBV9 | TGTGCCAGCAGCACCCAGGGGGCGTCAGAGACCCAGTACTTC | CASSTQGASETQYF
- | TRBJ2-1 | - | TRBV11-2 | TGTGCCAGCAGCTCGTTTGGGCCGGGGGGCAATGAGCATTTCTTT | CASSSFGPGGNEHFF
- | TRBJ1-2 | - | TRBV20-1 | TGCAGTGCGAGTGGGGAGTGTGGCGGCTACACCTTC | CSASGECGGYTF
- | TRBJ2-3 | - | TRBV11-1 | TGTCCCAGCAGTAACCCCACGGACCCCAGCTCGAGGTATACGCAGTATTTT | CPSSNPTDPSSRYTQYF
- | TRBJ1-2 | TRBD1 | TRBV14 | TGTGCCATCGGAGACAGGGTCGGAGGCTACACCTTC | CAIGDRVGGYTF
many | TRBJ2-3 | - | TRBV11-2 | TGTGCCAGCAGCTTAGTACGGACGGGTGCTAGCACAGATACGCAGTATTTT | CASSLVRTGASTDTQYF
many | TRBJ1-1 | - | TRBV5-5 | TGTGCCAGCAGCAGCAGGGTCTCCGAAGCTTTCTTT | CASSSRVSEAFF
- | TRBJ2-6 | - | TRBV6-4 | TGTGCCAGCAGTGACTCTGTGGGCTCTGGGGCCAACGTCCTGACTTTC | CASSDSVGSGANVLTF
- | TRBJ2-3 | TRBD2 | TRBV9 | TGTGCCAGCAGCCCCGTAGCGGGAGGAAGCAAAGATACGCAGTATTTT | CASSPVAGGSKDTQYF
many | TRBJ2-7 | TRBD1 | TRBV20-1 | TGCAGTGCTAGAGATGACCTTAACAGGGGTAGCACCTACGAGCAGTACTTC | CSARDDLNRGSTYEQYF
few | TRBJ2-1 | TRBD2 | TRBV12-3/TRBV12-4 | TGTGCCAGCAGTCCGGGACTAGCCCAGTTCTTC | CASSPGLAQFF
many | TRBJ2-3 | TRBD1 | TRBV11-1 | TGTGCCAGCAGCCACCCGGGACAGGGAAATCCAGATACGCAGTATTTT | CASSHPGQGNPDTQYF
many | TRBJ2-7 | TRBD1 | TRBV28 | TGTGCCAGCAGGACAGGGGCAAACTACGAGCAGTACTTC | CASRTGANYEQYF
many | TRBJ2-5 | TRBD2 | TRBV19 | TGTGCCAGTAGTAAGGAGGGAGGGCCCCGAGAGACCCAGTACTTC | CASSKEGGPRETQYF
many | TRBJ2-1 | TRBD2 | TRBV12-3/TRBV12-4 | TGTGCCAGCAGGGGACTAGCGGGAGGGTTTGAGCAGTTCTTC | CASRGLAGGFEQFF
- | TRBJ2-7 | - | TRBV7-8 | TGTGCCAGCAGCCCCTTTACTGGCGGTAGTCAACACTACGAGCAGTACTTC | CASSPFTGGSQHYEQYF
many | TRBJ1-2 | - | TRBV28 | TGTGCCAGCAGTTTCCGTGGCAGGGGCGGAGGCTACACCTTC | CASSFRGRGGGYTF
- | TRBJ2-1 | TRBD1 | TRBV6-4 | TGTGACAGCAGTGACTCATCGACAGGGGGAAATGAGCAGTTCTTC | CDSSDSSTGGNEQFF
medium-sized | TRBJ2-1 | TRBD2 | TRBV19 | TGTGCCAGTAGTACACTAGCGGCCCCCTACAATGAGCAGTTCTTC | CASSTLAAPYNEQFF
- | TRBJ2-7 | - | TRBV6-5 | TGTGCCAGCAGTTACTTATCCCCCGGGGGCATCGGCTCCTACGAGCAGTACTTC | CASSYLSPGGIGSYEQYF
- | TRBJ2-5 | - | TRBV28 | TGTGCCAGCAGCCACTTTCACGCGGCAGGGGGGCATTTGTTGGAGACCCAGTACTTC | CASSHFHAAGGHLLETQYF
medium-sized | TRBJ1-5 | - | TRBV11-2 | TGTGCCAGCAGCTTAGATCCAGGAACCCAGCCCCAGCATTTT | CASSLDPGTQPQHF
many | TRBJ2-1 | - | TRBV15 | TGTGCCACCAGCAGAGAATATGAGCAGTTCTTC | CATSREYEQFF
- | TRBJ2-5 | - | TRBV20-1 | TGCAGTGCCCAAGGTACAGGTGAAGAGACCCAGTACTTC | CSAQGTGEETQYF